The clone carrying this T cell receptor beta chain has ten or more counts. Its antigen is as yet unknown. This CDR3 is built from 13 residues. From germline, CDR1 is SGHRS and CDR2 YFSETQ. V shed 1 base and J shed 6 bases, with 10 bases lying between them. These data belong to a study of spatial heterogeneity in lung cancer. The wider study: More beta-chain than alpha-chain sequences were consistently detected.

Each CDR3 protein is one row after TCRdb ran MiXCR on the 5' RACE reads. This sample has tens of thousands of distinct CDR3 sequences, with approximately 6.8% found just once. Study observations and caveats: In blood, ubiquitous expanded tumor TCRs appeared more at resection than follow-up.

Time point meaning: sample taken at primary tumor resection. Frozen PBMC, nontumor lung or tumor provided whole RNA, which was sequenced unsorted. This chain links TRBV5-1 with TRBJ1-1; no reliable D call. The material sequenced was PBMCs, taken at surgery. This TCR was sampled from a female donor with early-stage non-small cell lung cancer. The CDR3 loop is CASSLQSGPEAFF. The CDR3 coding sequence is TGCGCCAGCAGCTTGCAAAGCGGCCCTGAAGCTTTCTTT.